These 29 T cell receptor beta chains originate from one sample sequenced in a study of T cells in localized non-small cell lung cancer. Assay used: immunoSEQ multiplex PCR; TCRdb lists only in-frame clones, some missing. The sample shows roughly 90,000 clones, just over 90% of them seen only once. Sequenced here: PBMCs, sampled before any cancer treatment. The receptors derive from a woman aged 35 to 70 with stage II squamous cell lung carcinoma.

The gene calls are TRBV6-5 and TRBJ1-3, with D tentatively TRBD1 (5 bases). CDR1 MNHEY and CDR2 SVGAGI come from the germline V gene. The CDR3 is made up of 15 amino acids. The germline V and J ends were trimmed by 2 bases and 7 bases, with 15 bases remaining between them. CDR3 sequence (DNA): TGTGCCAGCAGTTACAAGCGGCAGGGTCGGAACACCATATATTTT. It encodes CASSYKRQGRNTIYF.

Details on this clone: An end of the junction does not agree with germline; a read error may underlie this. CDR3 sequence: CASSPSLIRGVKAVF. CDR3 sequence (DNA): TGTGCCAGCAGTCCTTCACTAATTAGGGGTGTGAAGGCTGTTTTT. This chain uses TRBV6-5 with TRBJ1-1, with D possibly TRBD1 on 5 matching bases. CDR1 and CDR2 (germline): MNHEY, SVGAGI. The CDR3 has 15 residues.

This clone was seen just once. The gene calls are TRBV7-8 and TRBJ2-5; 11 nucleotides match TRBD1. V shed 5 bases, J shed 7 bases, and the junction held 6 bases outside the gene matches. The CDR3 consists of 14 residues. Germline CDR1 and CDR2: SGHVS and FQNEAQ. The CDR3 sequence: CASSIGQGAGTQYF. CDR3 nucleotide sequence: TGTGCCAGCAGCATCGGACAGGGGGCTGGGACCCAGTACTTC.

This clone was counted between two and nine times. The genes are TRBV2 and TRBJ1-3; no firm D call. The CDR3 consists of 12 residues. Trimming shortened V by 3 bases and J by 8 bases, and 8 bases separated the two germline ends. CDR1 and CDR2 from the germline V gene are SNHLY and FYNNEI. CDR3 coding DNA: TGTGCCAGCAGTGAGGCTTCCCACACCATATATTTT. Amino acids: CASSEASHTIYF.

J is TRBJ1-5 and V is TRBV18; possible D gene TRBD1, 6 bases. CDR3 size: 13 residues. V was shortened by 6 bases and J by 8 bases, with 14 bases between the two germline ends. Germline CDR1 and CDR2: KGHSH and LQKENI. CDR3 coding DNA: TGTGCCAGCTCGACCGCAGGGGAAAAGCCCCAGCATTTT. As protein: CASSTAGEKPQHF.

This clone was seen a single time. The genes are TRBV5-1 and TRBJ1-1; D possibly corresponds to TRBD1 (6 bases). This CDR3 region has 14 residues. V lost 7 bases, J lost 1 base, and 14 bases lay in between. In germline, CDR1 is SGHRS, CDR2 YFSETQ. CDR3 loop: CASSVGAGNTEAFF. DNA of the CDR3: TGCGCCAGCTCCGTGGGGGCAGGGAACACTGAAGCTTTCTTT.

The chain joins TRBV5-4 to TRBJ1-1, with D hard to call. V was pared by 4 bases and J by 3 bases, with 7 bases between. The CDR3 is 12 amino acids. Germline-derived CDR1 and CDR2 are SGHNT and YYREEE (reference sequence). Written as DNA, the CDR3 is TGTGCCAGCAGCGCGGACCACACTGAAGCTTTCTTT. This codes for CASSADHTEAFF.

V usage is TRBV6-1 and J usage is TRBJ1-1; tentatively, D is TRBD1 (6 bases). The length of the CDR3 is 14 residues. In germline, CDR1 is MNHNS, CDR2 SASEGT. V was clipped by 5 bases and J by 4 bases, with 14 bases between them. The CDR3, as DNA: TGTGCCAGCAGTCCAAACAGGGCTGGCACTGAAGCTTTCTTT. It codes for CASSPNRAGTEAFF.

This clone was recorded only once. This chain links TRBV2 with TRBJ1-2; no reliable D call. V lost 3 bases, J lost 4 bases, and 12 bases lay in between. The CDR3 has 14 residues. Looked up from germline, CDR1 is SNHLY and CDR2 is FYNNEI. CDR3 nucleotide sequence: TGTGCCAGCAGTGAGCCGAGGGAGGGCTATGGCTACACCTTC. This translates into CASSEPREGYGYTF.

The chain carries TRBV10-3 and TRBJ2-1, with 12 bases lining up with TRBD1. Germline V gene lookup returns CDR1 ENHRY and CDR2 SYGVKD. CDR3 length: 16 amino acids. The V gene end was trimmed by 5 bases and the J gene end by 2 bases; junction bases not matched to a gene: 4. The CDR3 is CAISTGTGGAYNEQFF. The CDR3 DNA reads TGTGCCATCAGTACTGGGACAGGGGGCGCCTACAATGAGCAGTTCTTC.

The V and J genes are TRBV27 and TRBJ2-5, with D perhaps TRBD1 (6 bases). Trimming stripped 4 bases from V and 3 bases from J, with 15 bases between. The CDR3 has 15 amino acids. Germline-derived CDR1 and CDR2 are MNHEY and SMNVEV (reference sequence). CDR3 nucleotide sequence: TGTGCCAGCAGTTACATCGGGACAACTGAAGAGACCCAGTACTTC. Protein: CASSYIGTTEETQYF.

The rearrangement joins TRBV5-1 to TRBJ2-5, with D possibly being TRBD1 (8 bases). The CDR3 sequence is 14 residues long. The germline V gene encodes CDR1 SGHRS and CDR2 YFSETQ. Trimming cost V 3 bases and J 3 bases, with 12 bases left between them. CDR3 amino acids: CASSWGGQEETQYF. CDR3 sequence (DNA): TGCGCCAGCAGCTGGGGGGGACAGGAAGAGACCCAGTACTTC. The entire variable domain, with the rest obtained from reference TRBV5-1 and TRBJ2-5, is as follows: KAGVTQTPRYLIKTRGQQVTLSCSPISGHRSVSWYQQTPGQGLQFLFEYFSETQRNKGNFPGRFSGRQFSNSRSEMNVSTLELGDSALYLCASSWGGQEETQYFGPGTRLLVL.

This CDR3 is CASSLGAGMRGNTIYF. CDR3 DNA: TGTGCCAGCAGCTTGGGGGCAGGTATGAGAGGAAACACCATATATTTT. The chain combines TRBV5-6 with TRBJ1-3; no clear D gene. The CDR3 has 16 residues. The germline gives CDR1 SGHDT, CDR2 YYEEEE. Between the trimmed V and J ends, which lost 0 bases and 4 bases, there was a span of 14 bases.

The rearrangement links TRBV7-2 to TRBJ2-2; no reliable D call. With 4 bases removed from V and 5 bases from J, the gap between germline ends came to 23 bases. CDR3 length equals 18 residues. The germline V gene encodes CDR1 SGHTA and CDR2 FQGNSA. The CDR3 bases are TGTGCCAGCAGCTCTTCCCGTGAGAAGTTACGACGTACCGGGGAGCTGTTTTTT. It encodes CASSSSREKLRRTGELFF.

The chain couples TRBV28 to TRBJ2-1; 13 nucleotides agree with TRBD2. The V segment lost 4 bases and the J segment 4 bases; nucleotides outside the gene matches: 7. Germline values: CDR1 MDHEN, CDR2 SYDVKM. This CDR3 spans 17 amino acids. CDR3 residues: CASSYRTSGRLYNEQFF. Here the CDR3 DNA reads TGTGCCAGCAGTTACCGGACTAGCGGGAGACTTTACAATGAGCAGTTCTTC.

V is TRBV19 and J is TRBJ2-7; D uncertain. The V gene's germline CDR1 is LNHDA and CDR2 SQIVND (reference sequence). V shed 4 bases and J shed 2 bases, with 12 bases lying between them. The CDR3 totals 14 residues. The CDR3 reads CASSTVVGPYEQYF. CDR3 bases: TGTGCCAGTAGTACGGTCGTAGGCCCCTACGAGCAGTACTTC.

The chain couples TRBV9 to TRBJ2-3; 13 bases align to TRBD2. Germline CDR1 is SGDLS and CDR2 is YYNGEE. With 4 bases clipped from V and 0 bases from J, the junction kept 8 bases outside the gene matches. This CDR3 comprises 18 residues. The DNA of the CDR3 is TGTGCCAGCAGCACACGGACTAGCGGGGGCCTAAGCACAGATACGCAGTATTTT. It encodes CASSTRTSGGLSTDTQYF.

The chain recombines TRBV27 with TRBJ2-7, with D tentatively TRBD1 (5 bases). Trimming took off 5 bases at V and 0 bases at J, with 14 bases between the two ends. The V gene's germline CDR1 is MNHEY and CDR2 SMNVEV (reference sequence). CDR3 length: 15 residues. The CDR3, as DNA: TGTGCCAGCAGTCCCCGACAGCGTAGCTCCTACGAGCAGTACTTC. Translating it yields CASSPRQRSSYEQYF.

The chain recombines TRBV5-1 with TRBJ2-4; D gene uncertain. V lost 0 bases and J 2 bases, leaving 18 bases between the germline ends. Per the germline V gene, CDR1 is SGHRS and CDR2 is YFSETQ. This CDR3 has 18 amino acids. The CDR3 reads CASSLEALKALSKNIQYF. The CDR3, as DNA: TGCGCCAGCAGCTTGGAAGCACTAAAAGCTCTTTCCAAAAACATTCAGTACTTC.

The CDR3 region is CASSLSGTGSKYGYTF. CDR3 DNA: TGCGCCAGCAGCTTATCCGGGACAGGGAGCAAGTATGGCTACACCTTC. The rearrangement uses TRBV5-1 and TRBJ1-2; TRBD1 aligns across 9 bases. Trimming cost V 2 bases and J 5 bases; bases outside gene matches: 10. CDR3 size: 16 residues. CDR1 is SGHRS and CDR2 is YFSETQ in the germline V gene.

The chain carries TRBV6-1 and TRBJ2-1, with 11 nucleotides matching TRBD2. This CDR3 contains 17 residues. Germline V gene lookup returns CDR1 MNHNS and CDR2 SASEGT. V shed 1 base and J 8 bases; nucleotides not matched to a gene: 10. In nucleotides, the CDR3 is TGTGCCAGCAGTGAAGTTAGCGGGAGGGCCGGAGGTTATGAGCAGTTCTTC. It specifies CASSEVSGRAGGYEQFF.

The chain uses TRBV5-4 and TRBJ2-1, with TRBD1 matching 7 bases. The V gene end was trimmed by 10 bases and the J gene end by 6 bases; junction bases not matched to a gene: 16. This CDR3 region has 15 residues. Germline CDR1 and CDR2: SGHNT and YYREEE (reference sequence). In DNA form, the CDR3 reads TGTGCCGTCCTCCGGATTGGGACAGAAGGCAATGAGCAGTTCTTC. Its protein product is CAVLRIGTEGNEQFF.

The chain links TRBV5-1 to TRBJ1-3; possibly TRBD1 for D (5 bases). There are 15 residues in the CDR3. Germline-derived CDR1 and CDR2 are SGHRS and YFSETQ. With 2 bases removed from V and 2 bases from J, the gap between germline ends came to 11 bases. CDR3 protein: CASSLTGGTGNTIYF. In nucleotides, the CDR3 is TGCGCCAGCAGCTTAACGGGGGGGACTGGAAACACCATATATTTT.

V is TRBV4-1 and J is TRBJ1-2; a possible D gene is TRBD1 (6 bases). CDR1 MGHRA and CDR2 YSYEKL come from the germline V gene. The CDR3 has 15 amino acids. V gave up 5 bases and J gave up 6 bases, with 19 bases separating them. The CDR3 is CASSELEGGRNGYTF. As DNA, the CDR3 is TGCGCCAGCAGCGAGCTGGAGGGGGGAAGGAATGGCTACACCTTC.

V gene TRBV30 combines with J gene TRBJ1-1; 7 positions match TRBD1. This CDR3 region has 16 residues. The trim removed 6 bases at V and 0 bases at J, leaving 13 bases unmatched. Per the germline V gene, CDR1 is GTSNPN and CDR2 is SVGIG (reference sequence). CDR3: CACSTGTKFMNTEAFF. The CDR3 nucleotides are TGTGCCTGCTCGACAGGGACAAAATTCATGAACACTGAAGCTTTCTTT.

The genes are TRBV6-5 and TRBJ1-1, with TRBD1 identical over 8 bases. The CDR3 runs 13 residues. With 7 bases clipped from V and 5 bases from J, the junction kept 6 bases outside the gene matches. Germline values: CDR1 MNHEY, CDR2 SVGAGI. Written as DNA, the CDR3 is TGTGCCAGCACAGGACAGGGTTGGACTGAAGCTTTCTTT. Protein: CASTGQGWTEAFF.

V and J are TRBV5-6 and TRBJ2-1; 12 positions agree with TRBD2. The CDR3 runs 18 residues. Germline CDR1 SGHDT, CDR2 YYEEEE. V shed 0 bases and J 0 bases; nucleotides not matched to a gene: 4. The CDR3 loop is CASSLGLAGEVSYNEQFF. CDR3 sequence (DNA): TGTGCCAGCAGCTTGGGACTAGCGGGAGAGGTCTCCTACAATGAGCAGTTCTTC. Based on the CDR3 plus reference TRBV5-6 and TRBJ2-1, the full variable domain is DAGVTQSPTHLIKTRGQQVTLRCSPKSGHDTVSWYQQALGQGPQFIFQYYEEEERQRGNFPDRFSGHQFPNYSSELNVNALLLGDSALYLCASSLGLAGEVSYNEQFFGPGTRLTVL.

This sequence joins TRBV5-1 and TRBJ2-2, with 8 bases fitting TRBD2. The germline V gene encodes CDR1 SGHRS and CDR2 YFSETQ. The length of the CDR3 is 16 residues. V lost 4 bases to trimming and J lost 4 bases; unmatched junction nucleotides: 9. The CDR3 bases are TGCGCCAGCAGCCCCCTTGGCGGGGGGTCCACCGGGGAGCTGTTTTTT. Amino acid sequence: CASSPLGGGSTGELFF.

This sequence joins TRBV4-2 and TRBJ2-5, with D possibly matching TRBD2 (6 bases). The CDR3 is 14 amino acids. Trimming shortened V by 3 bases and J by 4 bases, and 12 bases separated the two germline ends. Germline CDR1 and CDR2: LGHNA and YNFKEQ. CDR3 in amino acids: CASSQGGVGETQYF. CDR3 nucleotide sequence: TGTGCCAGCAGCCAGGGGGGAGTAGGAGAGACCCAGTACTTC.